This entry concerns a single TCR beta chain. Its cognate antigen is unknown. The PCR contained 60 Vbeta and 13 Jbeta primers. Only in-frame clones appear in the TCRdb table, and some are missing; sequencing was by immunoSEQ multiplex PCR. The table lists some 120,000 clones, over 70% of them singletons. These data come from a study of cytomegalovirus exposure and HLA in healthy donors. Study observations and caveats: Reportedly, diagnosis of cytomegalovirus status by the classifier showed high specificity and sensitivity. The study assumed roughly uniform donor sequencing depth for presence/absence analyses. There was a cluster of highly shared sequence variants that was likely a sequencing artifact.

With 1 base clipped from V and 3 bases from J, the junction kept 2 bases outside the gene matches. Germline V lookup: CDR1 SQVTM, CDR2 ANQGSEA. The length of the CDR3 is 13 residues. The sequence came from a woman under 30 in good health and CMV-seronegative. Specimen: PBMCs. J is TRBJ1-1 and V is TRBV29-1, with TRBD1 identical over 7 bases. The CDR3 sequence is CSVEAGTDTEAFF. CDR3 coding DNA: TGCAGCGTTGAAGCCGGGACAGACACTGAAGCTTTCTTT.